This paragraph covers one T cell receptor beta chain sequence. The sample belongs to a study of blood T cell repertoires in COVID-19. Sequencing used immunoSEQ multiplex PCR; TCRdb keeps in-frame clones, though not all of them. Of roughly 230,000 clones detected, roughly 80% appear once; the ten largest clones hold around 3.6%. The sequenced sample was PBMCs or T cells enriched from blood (not recorded which). The sequence came from a man between 45 and 60 years old who had recovered from COVID-19.

CDR3 coding DNA: TGTGCCAGCAGCCAAGAATGGAGAGGCCGCCGGGGCTACACCTTC. Protein: CASSQEWRGRRGYTF. The chain links TRBV14 to TRBJ1-2; D gene uncertain. The germline V gene has CDR1 SGHDN and CDR2 FVKESK. V gave up 0 bases and J gave up 8 bases, with 16 bases separating them. The length of the CDR3 is 15 residues.